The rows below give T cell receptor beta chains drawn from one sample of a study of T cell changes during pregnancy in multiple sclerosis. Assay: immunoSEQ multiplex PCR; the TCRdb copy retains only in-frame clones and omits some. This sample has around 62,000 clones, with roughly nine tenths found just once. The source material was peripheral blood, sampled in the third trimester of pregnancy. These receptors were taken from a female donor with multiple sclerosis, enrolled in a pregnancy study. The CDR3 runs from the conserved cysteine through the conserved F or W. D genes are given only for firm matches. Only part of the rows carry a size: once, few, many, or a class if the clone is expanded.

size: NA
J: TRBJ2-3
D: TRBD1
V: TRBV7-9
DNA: TGTGCCAGCAGCTTAGATAACAGGGGTGTCACAGATACGCAGTATTTT
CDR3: CASSLDNRGVTDTQYF

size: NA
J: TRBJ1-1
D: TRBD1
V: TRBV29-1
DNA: TGCAGCATTTACACAGGGGTAGGGAACACTGAAGCTTTCTTT
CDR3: CSIYTGVGNTEAFF

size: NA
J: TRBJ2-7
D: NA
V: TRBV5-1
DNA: TGCGCCAGCAGCTTTTTTTCGGGGAGAAAGGACTCCTACGAGCAGTACTTC
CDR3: CASSFFSGRKDSYEQYF

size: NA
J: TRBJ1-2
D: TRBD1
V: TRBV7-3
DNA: TGTGCCAGCAGCCCCCATCCTGGGACAGATGATGGCTACACCTTC
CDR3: CASSPHPGTDDGYTF

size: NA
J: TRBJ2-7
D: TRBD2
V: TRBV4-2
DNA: TGTGCCAGCAGCCAAGACACTAGCGGGAGTTCTCTCTCCTACGAGCAGTACTTC
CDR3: CASSQDTSGSSLSYEQYF

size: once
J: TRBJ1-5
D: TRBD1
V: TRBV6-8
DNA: TGTGCCAGCAGTGAGGCAGGGGGGAGTAGCAATCAGCCCCAGCATTTT
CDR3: CASSEAGGSSNQPQHF

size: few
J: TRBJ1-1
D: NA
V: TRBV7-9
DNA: TGTGCCAGCAGCTTAGGACAGTCGAACACTGAAGCTTTCTTT
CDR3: CASSLGQSNTEAFF

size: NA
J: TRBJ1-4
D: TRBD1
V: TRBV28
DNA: TGTGCCAGCAGTTCCGGACAGGGAACGGAAAAACTGTTTTTT
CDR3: CASSSGQGTEKLFF

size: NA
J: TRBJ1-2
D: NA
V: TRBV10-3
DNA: TGTGCCATCAGTGAGTCAACCCAGGGTTATGGCTACACCTTC
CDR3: CAISESTQGYGYTF

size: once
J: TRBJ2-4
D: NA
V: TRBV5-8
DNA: TGTGCCAGCAGCCGCCGGACAGAACCGAACTTC
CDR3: CASSRRTEPNF

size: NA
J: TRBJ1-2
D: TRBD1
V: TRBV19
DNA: TGTGCCAGTATTAACACAGGGGCGAACAACTATGGCTACACCTTC
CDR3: CASINTGANNYGYTF

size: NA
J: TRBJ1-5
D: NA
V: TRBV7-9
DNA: TGTGCCAGCAGCATATCCCAGGGAGGTAGCAATCAGCCCCAGCATTTT
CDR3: CASSISQGGSNQPQHF

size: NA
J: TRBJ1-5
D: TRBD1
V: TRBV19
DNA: TGTGCCAGTAGTTTACAGGGGTCGGAGCAGCCCCAGCATTTT
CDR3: CASSLQGSEQPQHF

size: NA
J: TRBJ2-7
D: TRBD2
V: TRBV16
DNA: TGTGCCAGCAGCCAGACTAGCGGGGGGCTACTCTACGAGCAGTACTTC
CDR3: CASSQTSGGLLYEQYF

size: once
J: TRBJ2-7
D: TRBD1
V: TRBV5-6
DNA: TGTGCCAGCAGCTTGGGGGGGACAGGGGTTGGGGCCTACGAGCAGTACTTC
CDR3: CASSLGGTGVGAYEQYF

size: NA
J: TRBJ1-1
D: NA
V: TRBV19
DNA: TGTGCCAGTAGTTCAGGGGTTGGCACTGAAGCTTTCTTT
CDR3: CASSSGVGTEAFF

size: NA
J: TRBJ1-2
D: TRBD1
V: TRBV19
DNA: TGTGCCAGTAGAACACAAGGGACAGACTACAACAGGAACTATGGCTACACCTTC
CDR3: CASRTQGTDYNRNYGYTF

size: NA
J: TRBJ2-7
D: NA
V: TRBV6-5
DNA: TGTGCCAGCAGTTACGGCAGGGATGGTTACGAGCAGTACTTC
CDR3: CASSYGRDGYEQYF

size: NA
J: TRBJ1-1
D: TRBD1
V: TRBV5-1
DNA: TGCGCCAGCAGCTTGGAGCAGGGGGTGAACACTGAAGCTTTCTTT
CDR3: CASSLEQGVNTEAFF

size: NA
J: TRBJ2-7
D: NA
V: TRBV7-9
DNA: TGTGCCAGCAGCTTAAAGGACAGTGATTACGAGCAGTACTTC
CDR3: CASSLKDSDYEQYF

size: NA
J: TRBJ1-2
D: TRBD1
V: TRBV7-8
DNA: TGTGCCAGCAGCTTAGGACAGGGGGTGGGGGCGCGTGGCTACACCTTC
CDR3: CASSLGQGVGARGYTF

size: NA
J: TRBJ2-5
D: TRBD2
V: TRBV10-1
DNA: TGCGCCAGCAGTTTCGGACTAGCGGGGAACCAAGAGACCCAGTACTTC
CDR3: CASSFGLAGNQETQYF

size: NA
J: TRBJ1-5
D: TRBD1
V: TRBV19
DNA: TGTGCCAGTAGTATAGAACGGGACAGTGTAGTACCCCAGCATTTT
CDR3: CASSIERDSVVPQHF

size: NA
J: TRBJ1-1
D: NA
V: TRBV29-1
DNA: TGCAGCGTTGCCGAAGGGGGTAGGGGCACTGAAGCTTTCTTT
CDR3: CSVAEGGRGTEAFF

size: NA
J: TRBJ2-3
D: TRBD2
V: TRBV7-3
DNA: TGTGCCAGCAGCTTAGAAGCGGTTTGGAGCGGGGGGGGGTCAGATACGCAGTATTTT
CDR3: CASSLEAVWSGGGSDTQYF

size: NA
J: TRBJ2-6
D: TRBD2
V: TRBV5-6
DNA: TGTGCCAGCAGCTTGGGCGGGGGTGGGTTGGCTGGGGCCAACGTCCTGACTTTC
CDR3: CASSLGGGGLAGANVLTF

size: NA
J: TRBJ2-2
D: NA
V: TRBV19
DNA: TGTGCCAGTAGTACTACCCCGGGACAAAACACCGGGGAGCTGTTTTTT
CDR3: CASSTTPGQNTGELFF